Presented here are 30 T cell receptor beta chains from one specimen sequenced in a study of blood T cell repertoires in COVID-19. Assay: immunoSEQ multiplex PCR; the TCRdb copy retains only in-frame clones and omits some. In the table there are about 220,000 clones, less than 90% of which are singletons. What was sequenced was PBMCs or T cells enriched from blood (not recorded which). The origin of the receptors is a woman aged 25 to 39 who had recovered from COVID-19.

The CDR3 nucleotides read TGCGCCAGCAGCTTGGTACACTTGGGGCGTCTGTACCAAGAGACCCAGTACTTC. Its protein product is CASSLVHLGRLYQETQYF. This chain connects TRBV5-1 to TRBJ2-5; the D gene is possibly TRBD1 (5 bases). The V gene's germline CDR1 is SGHRS and CDR2 YFSETQ. The V end lost 0 bases, the J end lost 0 bases, and 18 bases lay between the germline ends. This CDR3 is 18 amino acids long. Combining the CDR3 with reference TRBV5-1 and TRBJ2-5 gives the whole variable domain KAGVTQTPRYLIKTRGQQVTLSCSPISGHRSVSWYQQTPGQGLQFLFEYFSETQRNKGNFPGRFSGRQFSNSRSEMNVSTLELGDSALYLCASSLVHLGRLYQETQYFGPGTRLLVL.

The J gene is TRBJ1-5, the V gene TRBV10-3; D gene unclear. V gave up 8 bases and J gave up 3 bases, with 8 bases separating them. The CDR3 extends over 12 amino acids. In germline, CDR1 is ENHRY, CDR2 SYGVKD. DNA for the CDR3: TGTGCCATCGGGCCAGTCAATCAGCCCCAGCATTTT. Encoded protein: CAIGPVNQPQHF.

This chain links TRBV7-9 with TRBJ1-6; possibly TRBD1 for D (5 bases). Deletions cut 5 bases from V and 6 bases from J, with 17 bases between. Germline lookup yields CDR1 SEHNR and CDR2 FQNEAQ (reference sequence). The CDR3 spans 16 residues. DNA for the CDR3: TGTGCCAGCAGCCTTAGATGGTGGGGCGTTAATTCACCCCTCCACTTT. It encodes CASSLRWWGVNSPLHF.

The chain uses TRBV5-5 and TRBJ1-5; D perhaps matches TRBD1 (5 bases). The CDR3 spans 15 residues. CDR1 SGHKS and CDR2 YYEKEE come from the germline V gene (reference sequence). Trimming took off 1 base at V and 3 bases at J, with 11 bases between the two ends. This chain's CDR3 is CASSLSRGDNQPQHF. The CDR3 DNA sequence: TGTGCCAGCAGCTTGTCTCGGGGGGACAATCAGCCCCAGCATTTT.

The chain recombines TRBV10-1 with TRBJ1-5; 8 positions agree with TRBD1. Germline V gives CDR1 WNHNN, CDR2 SYGVQD (reference sequence). The CDR3 totals 12 residues. CDR3 sequence (DNA): TGCGTTCACCAGGGGGCCAATCAGCCCCAGCATTTT. Protein sequence: CVHQGANQPQHF.

This chain joins TRBV15 and TRBJ1-1; 8 bases match TRBD1. J was trimmed by 3 bases and V by 4 bases; bases with no gene match: 7. Looked up from germline, CDR1 is LNHNV and CDR2 is YYDKDF (reference sequence). The CDR3 has 15 residues. CDR3 DNA sequence: TGTGCCACCAGCAAAATGGACAGGGCTTACACTGAAGCTTTCTTT. It translates to CATSKMDRAYTEAFF.

This clone was found many times. J is TRBJ1-1 and V is TRBV18, with 9 nucleotides matching TRBD1. The length of the CDR3 is 15 residues. CDR1 is KGHSH, CDR2 LQKENI, per germline. The trim removed 3 bases at V and 0 bases at J, leaving 2 bases unmatched. The CDR3: CASSPGQGMNTEAFF. In nucleotides, the CDR3 is TGTGCCAGCTCACCTGGACAGGGGATGAACACTGAAGCTTTCTTT.

The rearrangement links TRBV29-1 to TRBJ1-1; TRBD1 agrees at 7 bases. The trim removed 3 bases at V and 0 bases at J, leaving 4 bases unmatched. The CDR3 is 14 amino acids. Germline V gene lookup returns CDR1 SQVTM and CDR2 ANQGSEA. The CDR3 nucleotides are TGCAGCGTTGAGACCACAGGGGTGAACACTGAAGCTTTCTTT. Amino acid sequence: CSVETTGVNTEAFF.

CDR3 protein: CASSPRQGIREKLFF. The CDR3 DNA is TGTGCCAGCAGCCCACGACAGGGGATAAGGGAAAAACTGTTTTTT. The gene calls are TRBV7-2 and TRBJ1-4, with 8 bases matching TRBD1. This CDR3 has 15 residues. With V trimmed by 5 bases and J by 8 bases, 10 bases remained unmatched. Germline CDR1 reads SGHTA; CDR2 reads FQGNSA.

The genes are TRBV4-1 and TRBJ1-6; D gene uncertain. V dropped 0 bases and J dropped 9 bases, with 15 bases sitting between them. The V gene's germline CDR1 is MGHRA and CDR2 YSYEKL. This CDR3 region has 16 residues. In DNA, the CDR3 is TGCGCCAGCAGCCAAGATTTCCAGGCAAGCGGTTCACCCCTCCACTTT. Amino acids: CASSQDFQASGSPLHF.

J is TRBJ1-1 and V is TRBV15; 9 positions match TRBD1. This CDR3 is built from 16 residues. V gave up 3 bases and J gave up 1 base; unmatched junction bases: 6. Germline V lookup: CDR1 LNHNV, CDR2 YYDKDF (reference sequence). CDR3 DNA sequence: TGTGCCACCAGCAGCCCCGACAGGGGGGCGAACACTGAAGCTTTCTTT. It translates to CATSSPDRGANTEAFF.

The chain recombines TRBV11-2 with TRBJ1-4; D is possibly TRBD1 (6 bases). This CDR3 is built from 16 residues. With 3 bases removed from V and 0 bases from J, the gap between germline ends came to 11 bases. Germline V CDR1 and CDR2: SGHAT, FQNNGV. The CDR3 DNA follows: TGTGCCAGCAGCTTCCGGGACACTGCAACTAATGAAAAACTGTTTTTT. Translation gives CASSFRDTATNEKLFF.

This sequence joins TRBV19 and TRBJ1-6; D is perhaps TRBD1 (5 bases). Germline CDR1 is LNHDA and CDR2 is SQIVND (reference sequence). Trimming stripped 7 bases from V and 7 bases from J, with 17 bases between. The length of the CDR3 is 15 residues. This chain's CDR3 is CASNLRTKGNSPLHF. DNA for the CDR3: TGTGCCAGTAACCTGAGGACAAAAGGGAATTCACCCCTCCACTTT.

This chain uses TRBV5-5 with TRBJ1-1; a weak D match, TRBD1 (6 bases). V shed 0 bases and J shed 3 bases, with 6 bases lying between them. Germline V gene lookup returns CDR1 SGHKS and CDR2 YYEKEE (reference sequence). The CDR3 totals 13 residues. In DNA form, the CDR3 reads TGTGCCAGCAGCTTGGGGACAGACACTGAAGCTTTCTTT. As protein: CASSLGTDTEAFF.

The rearrangement uses TRBV12-3 or TRBV12-4 and TRBJ2-2; D remains ambiguous. The V and J ends lost 6 bases and 4 bases respectively, with 3 bases between them. The CDR3 runs 11 residues. In DNA, the CDR3 is TGTGCCAGCAGCTCCACCGGGGAGCTGTTTTTT. Its translation: CASSSTGELFF.

The rearrangement joins TRBV19 to TRBJ1-5; D gene unclear. CDR3 length: 15 residues. The germline gives CDR1 LNHDA, CDR2 SQIVND (reference sequence). V was cut by 1 base and J by 6 bases, with 13 bases left in between. For the CDR3, the DNA is TGTGCCAGTAGTATAGGGGCGGGGAGAAGTCAGCCCCAGCATTTT. This gives the protein CASSIGAGRSQPQHF.

J is TRBJ1-1 and V is TRBV6-5, with 8 nucleotides matching TRBD1. V lost 0 bases and J lost 5; bases outside the gene matches: 8. CDR1 MNHEY and CDR2 SVGAGI come from the germline V gene. This CDR3 has 16 residues. As DNA, the CDR3 is TGTGCCAGCAGTTACTCGAGGGACAGGATGGAAACTGAAGCTTTCTTT. Translating it yields CASSYSRDRMETEAFF.

The chain recombines TRBV4-2 with TRBJ2-7; TRBD1 agrees at 10 bases. Trimming took 4 bases from V and 0 from J; bases not matched to a gene: 9. Germline loops: CDR1 LGHNA, CDR2 YNFKEQ. CDR3 length equals 17 residues. The CDR3: CASSPRDGTGVSYEQYF. CDR3 in DNA: TGTGCCAGCAGCCCACGTGACGGGACAGGGGTCTCCTACGAGCAGTACTTC.

This chain connects TRBV7-9 to TRBJ2-2, with TRBD2 identical over 10 bases. Losses at the gene ends were 5 bases for V and 6 bases for J; bases not matched to a gene: 12. The CDR3 runs 17 residues. Germline assignment: CDR1 SEHNR and CDR2 FQNEAQ (reference sequence). CDR3 in DNA: TGTGCCAGCAGCCCCCCGAGCGGGGGGGCACGACCCGGGGAGCTGTTTTTT. Protein sequence: CASSPPSGGARPGELFF. Full variable domain (rest looked up from reference TRBV7-9 and TRBJ2-2): DTGVSQNPRHKITKRGQNVTFRCDPISEHNRLYWYRQTLGQGPEFLTYFQNEAQLEKSRLLSDRFSAERPKGSFSTLEIQRTEQGDSAMYLCASSPPSGGARPGELFFGEGSRLTVL.

The chain has TRBV29-1 and TRBJ1-1; tentatively, D is TRBD1 (6 bases). The CDR3 runs 13 residues. The germline V and J ends were trimmed by 4 bases and 4 bases, with 13 bases remaining between them. Germline V gene lookup returns CDR1 SQVTM and CDR2 ANQGSEA. The CDR3 region is CSVVGRGRTEAFF. CDR3 coding DNA: TGCAGCGTTGTGGGCAGGGGCCGCACTGAAGCTTTCTTT.

The chain's CDR3 is CASSYPGTGDGAFF. CDR3 bases: TGTGCCAGTAGCTACCCGGGGACAGGGGATGGAGCTTTCTTT. The rearrangement uses TRBV19 and TRBJ1-1, with TRBD1 matching over 10 bases. V trimming: 6 bases; J trimming: 10 bases; junction bases outside the gene matches: 11. Germline CDR1 reads LNHDA; CDR2 reads SQIVND (reference sequence). The CDR3 extends over 14 amino acids.

V and J are TRBV25-1 and TRBJ2-7; 8 bases match TRBD2. The CDR3 covers 16 residues. Germline V lookup: CDR1 MGHDK, CDR2 SYGVNS. The ends lost 2 bases at V and 2 bases at J; junction bases unmatched: 8. CDR3 amino acids: CASSEDVGRVPYEQYF. In nucleotides, the CDR3 is TGTGCCAGCAGTGAAGACGTCGGGAGGGTTCCCTACGAGCAGTACTTC.

The chain carries TRBV7-2 and TRBJ2-7; TRBD2 might be the D (7 bases). Germline V lookup: CDR1 SGHTA, CDR2 FQGNSA. The CDR3 spans 14 residues. With 0 bases removed from V and 5 bases from J, the gap between germline ends came to 11 bases. CDR3 sequence (DNA): TGTGCCAGCAGCTTAGCGGGGGGGCGGAACGAGCAGTACTTC. It specifies CASSLAGGRNEQYF.

This clone was seen ten or more times. This sequence joins TRBV7-2 and TRBJ1-2; D might be TRBD1 (6 bases). This CDR3 contains 15 residues. Trimming pared 1 base from V and 2 bases from J, leaving 11 bases between. Germline CDR1 and CDR2: SGHTA and FQGNSA. Written as DNA, the CDR3 is TGTGCCAGCAGCTTAGATAAGGGGGGGAACTATGGCTACACCTTC. It is translated as CASSLDKGGNYGYTF.

The chain employs TRBV12-3 or TRBV12-4 and TRBJ2-7; D gene unclear. V was trimmed by 3 bases and J by 5 bases, leaving 8 bases between them. The CDR3 sequence is 12 residues long. The CDR3 bases are TGTGCCAGCAGTTTTGTCAAGCACGAGCAGTACTTC. Encoded protein: CASSFVKHEQYF.

This chain links TRBV20-1 with TRBJ1-1; D is ambiguous. From germline, CDR1 is DFQATT and CDR2 SNEGSKA (reference sequence). V lost 0 bases and J 11 bases, leaving 10 bases between the germline ends. The CDR3 contains 11 residues. CDR3 amino acids: CSARDSGEAFF. DNA of the CDR3: TGCAGTGCTAGAGACTCAGGTGAGGCTTTCTTT.

The chain is built from TRBV5-1 and TRBJ2-3, with 15 bases that match TRBD2. This CDR3 is 17 amino acids long. V was clipped by 3 bases and J by 6 bases; unmatched bases: 8. The germline CDR1 and CDR2 sequences are SGHRS and YFSETQ. The CDR3 region is CASSSGLAGGLEDTQYF. CDR3 DNA sequence: TGCGCCAGCAGCTCGGGACTAGCGGGGGGATTGGAGGATACGCAGTATTTT.

The chain is built from TRBV5-1 and TRBJ2-3; 8 nucleotides line up with TRBD2. After removal of 4 bases from V and 5 bases from J, the junction contained 9 bases not matched to a gene. This CDR3 has 15 amino acids. Germline V gene data show CDR1 as SGHRS and CDR2 as YFSETQ. The CDR3: CASSVTGGALDTQYF. In nucleotides, the CDR3 is TGCGCCAGCAGCGTAACCGGGGGGGCCTTAGATACGCAGTATTTT.

The chain links TRBV6-4 to TRBJ1-2, with a weak D call TRBD1 (5 bases). Trimming stripped 5 bases from V and 7 bases from J, with 17 bases between. Germline V CDR1 and CDR2: MRHNA, SNTAGT. This CDR3 is built from 14 residues. The CDR3 DNA sequence: TGTGCCAGCAGTAACGAGGGGCCGGGAGGTGGCTACACCTTC. This encodes CASSNEGPGGGYTF.

This chain joins TRBV29-1 and TRBJ2-2; perhaps TRBD1 as D (5 bases). V gave up 7 bases and J gave up 0 bases, with 9 bases separating them. Germline CDR1 and CDR2: SQVTM and ANQGSEA. The CDR3 loop spans 13 amino acids. The chain's CDR3 is CSGDSTNTGELFF. The CDR3 DNA sequence: TGCAGCGGTGACAGTACGAACACCGGGGAGCTGTTTTTT.